The clone carrying this T cell receptor beta chain has a handful of counts. Its antigen remains unknown. This sample stems from a study of T cells in Graves' hyperthyroidism and ophthalmopathy. Study conclusions and caveats: Appearing also in blood were most of the thyroid clonotypes expanded above 0.001.

The CDR3 regions of TCR beta were amplified from RNA transcripts. First-round RT-PCR of the TCR CDR3 relied on the HTBI primer set. TCRdb analysed the multiplex PCR reads with MiXCR anew, one entry per CDR3 protein. The sample includes hundreds of thousands of distinct CDR3 sequences, less than 25% of them seen just once. Ophthalmopathy cases met thresholds of Clinical Activity Score at least 3, NOSPECS grade at least 4 and duration under 3 months. Not enrolled were patients with uncontrolled infection, other autoimmune disease, pregnancy or lactation. Thyroid ultrasound and orbital computed tomography, with clinical symptoms and serum thyroxine and TRAb, informed diagnoses. Per germline, CDR1 MNHNS and CDR2 SASEGT. Trimming at V came to 11 bases and at J to 2 bases, leaving 7 bases not matched to a gene. The CDR3 runs to 14 residues.

The source is a man younger than 40 with Graves' ophthalmopathy. The chain combines TRBV6-1 with TRBJ2-2; 8 bases agree with TRBD2. The specimen sequenced was blood. In DNA, the CDR3 is TGTGCCTGCCAGAGCGGGAGAAACACCGGGGAGCTGTTTTTT. It codes for CACQSGRNTGELFF.